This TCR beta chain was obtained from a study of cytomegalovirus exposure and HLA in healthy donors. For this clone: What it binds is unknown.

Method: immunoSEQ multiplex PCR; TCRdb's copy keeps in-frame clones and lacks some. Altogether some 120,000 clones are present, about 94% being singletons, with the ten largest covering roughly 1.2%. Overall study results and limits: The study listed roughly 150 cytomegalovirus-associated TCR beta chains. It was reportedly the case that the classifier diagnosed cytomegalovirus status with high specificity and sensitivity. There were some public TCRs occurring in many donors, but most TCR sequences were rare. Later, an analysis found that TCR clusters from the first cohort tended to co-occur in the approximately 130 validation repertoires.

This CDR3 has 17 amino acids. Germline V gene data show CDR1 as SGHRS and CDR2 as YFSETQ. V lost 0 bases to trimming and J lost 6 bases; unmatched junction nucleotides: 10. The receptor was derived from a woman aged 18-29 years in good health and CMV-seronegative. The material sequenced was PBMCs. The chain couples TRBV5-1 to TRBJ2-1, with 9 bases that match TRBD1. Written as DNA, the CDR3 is TGCGCCAGCAGCTTGGAGGGACAGGGAGCTGGGTCCAATGAGCAGTTCTTC. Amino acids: CASSLEGQGAGSNEQFF.